This T cell receptor (beta chain) was profiled in a study of blood T cells in healthy people across ages. The V and J ends lost 1 base and 4 bases respectively, with 3 bases between them. Germline V gives CDR1 SNHLY, CDR2 FYNNEI. The length of the CDR3 is 12 residues. Alongside a J-beta primer mix, a sample-barcoded 5' primer served in a second PCR lasting roughly 6 to 11 cycles. TCRdb called the 5' RACE reads again in MiXCR, with one record for every CDR3 protein. The table shows 1.5 million to 2 million distinct CDR3 sequences, with 28% occurring only once. The rearrangement links TRBV2 to TRBJ2-3; D is uncertain. The sequenced sample consisted of blood. The receptor was derived from a woman aged 25 to 39 in good health. CDR3 amino acids: CASSEDSDTQYF. The CDR3, as DNA: TGTGCCAGCAGTGAAGATTCAGATACGCAGTATTTT.